These 20 T cell receptor beta chains were all obtained from the same sample, sequenced in a study of blood T cell repertoires in COVID-19. Clones were sequenced by immunoSEQ multiplex PCR, and TCRdb holds only the in-frame ones, with some missing. The sample has roughly 220,000 clones, roughly 80% seen once. Input material: peripheral blood. The receptor source for this set is a man in his thirties or forties with active or convalescent COVID-19.

The rearrangement uses TRBV27 and TRBJ2-1; possibly TRBD2 for D (6 bases). V was trimmed by 5 bases and J by 2 bases, leaving 10 bases between them. Germline V CDR1 and CDR2: MNHEY, SMNVEV (reference sequence). There are 14 residues in the CDR3. CDR3 bases: TGTGCCAGCAGTAACGGGGGTCCCTACAATGAGCAGTTCTTC. It translates to CASSNGGPYNEQFF.

This clone was counted a few times. The V and J genes are TRBV5-1 and TRBJ2-7; D not resolved. The V end was cut by 4 bases, the J end by 3 bases, with 8 bases between. Germline V lookup: CDR1 SGHRS, CDR2 YFSETQ. The CDR3 is made up of 12 amino acids. The CDR3 loop reads CASSVDNYEQYF. The CDR3 nucleotides read TGCGCCAGCAGCGTAGACAACTACGAGCAGTACTTC. The full variable domain, completed using reference TRBV5-1 and TRBJ2-7, is KAGVTQTPRYLIKTRGQQVTLSCSPISGHRSVSWYQQTPGQGLQFLFEYFSETQRNKGNFPGRFSGRQFSNSRSEMNVSTLELGDSALYLCASSVDNYEQYFGPGTRLTVT.

The genes are TRBV18 and TRBJ2-7, with 10 bases matching TRBD1. CDR1 and CDR2 (germline): KGHSH, LQKENI. The CDR3 covers 15 residues. The V segment lost 6 bases and the J segment 3 bases; nucleotides outside the gene matches: 8. The CDR3 loop reads CASSLTGTGDYEQYF. The CDR3 region has the DNA TGTGCCAGCTCCCTTACCGGGACAGGGGACTACGAGCAGTACTTC.

The chain is built from TRBV19 and TRBJ2-6; D is possibly TRBD2 (5 bases). Germline V gene lookup returns CDR1 LNHDA and CDR2 SQIVND (reference sequence). CDR3 size: 16 residues. V was pared by 3 bases and J by 3 bases, with 12 bases between. CDR3 region: CASSMGSVIGANVLTF. CDR3 in DNA: TGTGCCAGTAGTATGGGGAGTGTAATTGGGGCCAACGTCCTGACTTTC.

The V gene is TRBV6-1, the J gene TRBJ1-4; D possibly corresponds to TRBD1 (6 bases). Germline V CDR1 and CDR2: MNHNS, SASEGT. The CDR3 has 16 residues. V was clipped by 3 bases and J by 0 bases, with 11 bases between them. The CDR3 is CASSDQGTATNEKLFF. The CDR3 region has the DNA TGTGCCAGCAGTGATCAGGGGACGGCAACTAATGAAAAACTGTTTTTT.

This clone was recorded a few times. The rearrangement uses TRBV4-1 and TRBJ1-4; TRBD1 matches at 9 bases. The CDR3 has 18 residues. CDR1 and CDR2 from the germline V gene are MGHRA and YSYEKL. The V segment lost 4 bases and the J segment 14 bases; nucleotides outside the gene matches: 23. In nucleotides, the CDR3 is TGCGCCAGCAGCCTGTACGCCCCCGGGACAGGGAGCACGAGTTGGCTGTTTTTT. It translates to CASSLYAPGTGSTSWLFF.

J is TRBJ1-3 and V is TRBV9; TRBD1 might be the D (5 bases). CDR1 and CDR2 (germline): SGDLS, YYNGEE. V lost 2 bases to trimming and J lost 0 bases, with 15 bases between them. There are 17 residues in the CDR3. CDR3 region: CASSVPPDSPSGNTIYF. The CDR3 bases are TGTGCCAGCAGCGTTCCCCCCGACAGTCCCTCTGGAAACACCATATATTTT.

This clone appeared once. This chain joins TRBV5-1 and TRBJ1-2, with D possibly being TRBD1 (5 bases). This CDR3 is 12 amino acids long. V dropped 2 bases and J dropped 8 bases, with 10 bases sitting between them. CDR1 SGHRS and CDR2 YFSETQ come from the germline V gene. Here the CDR3 DNA reads TGCGCCAGCAGCTTCCCAGGGAAAGGCTACACCTTC. It encodes CASSFPGKGYTF. The full variable domain, its missing parts supplied by reference TRBV5-1 and TRBJ1-2, is KAGVTQTPRYLIKTRGQQVTLSCSPISGHRSVSWYQQTPGQGLQFLFEYFSETQRNKGNFPGRFSGRQFSNSRSEMNVSTLELGDSALYLCASSFPGKGYTFGSGTRLTVV.

The V and J genes are TRBV9 and TRBJ2-2, with 7 nucleotides matching TRBD1. The length of the CDR3 is 16 residues. Germline CDR1 SGDLS, CDR2 YYNGEE. The junction had 13 bases not matched to a gene; V was cut back by 5 bases and J by 6 bases. The DNA for the CDR3 is TGTGCCAGCAGGGCAAACTTACAGGGGATAGCCGGGGAGCTGTTTTTT. It encodes CASRANLQGIAGELFF.

This rearrangement joins TRBV29-1 to TRBJ2-1, with 12 bases that match TRBD2. The V gene's germline CDR1 is SQVTM and CDR2 ANQGSEA. The CDR3 covers 16 residues. V was pared by 6 bases and J by 0 bases, with 6 bases of the junction left unmatched. DNA of the CDR3: TGCAGCGTCCTGACTAGCGGGGGAAGCTCCTACAATGAGCAGTTCTTC. The encoded protein is CSVLTSGGSSYNEQFF.

The chain carries TRBV5-4 and TRBJ1-5; D possibly corresponds to TRBD1 (6 bases). Deletions cut 1 base from V and 5 bases from J, with 13 bases between. Germline CDR1 SGHNT, CDR2 YYREEE (reference sequence). The CDR3 sequence is 15 residues long. Here the CDR3 DNA reads TGTGCCAGCAGCTTGATGGGGGCGCGGGATCAGCCCCAGCATTTT. It is translated as CASSLMGARDQPQHF.

The chain carries TRBV9 and TRBJ1-6; TRBD1 is a possible D gene (6 bases). Trimming removed 0 bases at V and 8 bases at J, with 18 bases between. CDR3 length: 17 residues. The germline V gene encodes CDR1 SGDLS and CDR2 YYNGEE. DNA for the CDR3: TGTGCCAGCAGCGTAGCGGATAGGGCCTCAGGGGATTCACCCCTCCACTTT. As protein: CASSVADRASGDSPLHF.

The count of this clone is one. The genes are TRBV15 and TRBJ1-4; 9 positions match TRBD1. Trimming at V came to 3 bases and at J to 7 bases, leaving 6 bases not matched to a gene. The CDR3 sequence is 15 residues long. Per germline, CDR1 LNHNV and CDR2 YYDKDF (reference sequence). The chain's CDR3 is CATSSPQGAGEKLFF. The CDR3 nucleotides are TGTGCCACCAGCAGCCCACAGGGGGCGGGTGAAAAACTGTTTTTT.

The J gene is TRBJ1-2, the V gene TRBV28, with 8 bases that match TRBD1. V lost 6 bases and J lost 4; bases outside the gene matches: 7. The germline V gene has CDR1 MDHEN and CDR2 SYDVKM. CDR3 size: 14 residues. Here the CDR3 DNA reads TGTGCCAGCAGAACTACAGGGGGTGGCTATGGCTACACCTTC. Protein: CASRTTGGGYGYTF.

This clone was seen only once. J is TRBJ1-3 and V is TRBV6-5, with a possible D match to TRBD1 (5 bases). The CDR3 has 16 residues. CDR1 and CDR2 (germline): MNHEY, SVGAGI. V dropped 3 bases and J dropped 2 bases, with 14 bases sitting between them. The chain's CDR3 is CASSYIQGGAGNTIYF. CDR3 nucleotides: TGTGCCAGCAGTTATATCCAGGGAGGAGCTGGAAACACCATATATTTT.

The V and J genes are TRBV3-1 (or the pseudogene TRBV3-2) and TRBJ1-3; D is unclear. V was cut by 3 bases and J by 1 base, with 13 bases left in between. Germline V gene sequence: CDR1 LGHDT, CDR2 YNNKEL (reference sequence). The CDR3 loop spans 16 amino acids. The CDR3 spells CASSQALEGSGNTIYF. CDR3 DNA sequence: TGTGCCAGCAGCCAGGCCCTGGAGGGTTCTGGAAACACCATATATTTT.

The chain employs TRBV18 and TRBJ2-7; 7 bases agree with TRBD2. The CDR3 extends over 15 amino acids. Germline CDR1 KGHSH, CDR2 LQKENI. J lost 4 bases, V lost 3 bases, and 9 bases had no gene match. The CDR3 protein is CASSPPLAEGYEQYF. The CDR3 region has the DNA TGTGCCAGCTCACCTCCGCTAGCGGAGGGGTACGAGCAGTACTTC.

The chain joins TRBV28 to TRBJ2-7, with 10 bases fitting TRBD1. The junction had 10 bases not matched to a gene; V was cut back by 7 bases and J by 4 bases. The CDR3 runs 15 residues. Germline CDR1 reads MDHEN; CDR2 reads SYDVKM. CDR3 region: CASNTGTGVKYEQYF. CDR3 bases: TGTGCCAGCAATACCGGGACAGGGGTTAAATACGAGCAGTACTTC.

The rearrangement links TRBV6-5 to TRBJ1-2; no reliable D call. Germline V lookup: CDR1 MNHEY, CDR2 SVGAGI. The CDR3 sequence is 13 residues long. The V and J ends lost 7 bases and 7 bases respectively, with 16 bases between them. The CDR3 bases are TGTGCCAGCAAGCCCCCTTCCCAACGTGGCTACACCTTC. It encodes CASKPPSQRGYTF.

The chain uses TRBV6-5 and TRBJ1-6; TRBD1 matches at 10 bases. Germline values: CDR1 MNHEY, CDR2 SVGAGI. The CDR3 is made up of 14 amino acids. The trim removed 5 bases at V and 9 bases at J, leaving 4 bases unmatched. In DNA, the CDR3 is TGTGCCAGCAGTACCGGGACAGGGGTTTCACCCCTCCACTTT. Amino acids: CASSTGTGVSPLHF.